This is a list of T cell receptor beta chains from one sample in a study of OX40 agonist ivuxolimab in advanced cancers. Clones were sequenced by immunoSEQ multiplex PCR, and TCRdb holds only the in-frame ones, with some missing. The sample lists about 52,000 clones; around 93% were seen once. The sequencing here drew on CD4+ or CD8+ T cells sorted from blood, taken in a trial of the OX40 agonist ivuxolimab. These receptors came from an adult with an advanced solid tumor such as melanoma, head and neck, liver or kidney cancer. CDR3s include the opening cysteine and the closing phenylalanine or tryptophan. The D gene is left open where the match is weak. Clone size is shown for a subset of rows, as once, few, many or a class of expanded clone.

J gene | clone size | V gene | D gene | CDR3 protein | CDR3 DNA
TRBJ1-2 | - | TRBV27 | - | CASSLFPGDSAGYTF | TGTGCCAGCAGTTTATTCCCTGGAGACTCTGCGGGCTACACCTTC
TRBJ2-1 | - | TRBV27 | - | CASSAPGAPDNEQFF | TGTGCCAGCAGCGCCCCCGGGGCCCCCGACAATGAGCAGTTCTTC
TRBJ2-1 | - | TRBV10-3 | - | CAISELTVYNEQFF | TGTGCCATCAGTGAGTTGACAGTCTACAATGAGCAGTTCTTC
TRBJ2-2 | - | TRBV9 | TRBD2 | CASALAGRGELFF | TGTGCCAGCGCCTTAGCGGGGCGTGGGGAGCTGTTTTTT
TRBJ2-7 | - | TRBV27 | TRBD1 | CASSYRTGFYEQYF | TGTGCCAGCAGTTACCGGACAGGCTTCTACGAGCAGTACTTC
TRBJ2-3 | - | TRBV19 | - | CASSTGGDTQYF | TGTGCCAGTAGTACTGGGGGAGATACGCAGTATTTT
TRBJ2-5 | - | TRBV6-5 | - | CASIFRETQYF | TGTGCCAGCATCTTTAGGGAGACCCAGTACTTC
TRBJ2-7 | - | TRBV9 | - | CASSPEGTSSYEQYF | TGTGCCAGCAGCCCAGAAGGGACATCATCCTACGAGCAGTACTTC
TRBJ2-7 | once | TRBV7-2 | - | CASSVSGPPYEQYF | TGTGCCAGCAGCGTAAGCGGGCCACCCTACGAGCAGTACTTC
TRBJ2-7 | - | TRBV7-8 | TRBD1 | CASSQGERSYEQYF | TGTGCCAGCTCACAGGGGGAAAGGTCCTACGAGCAGTACTTC
TRBJ2-1 | - | TRBV6-5 | TRBD2 | CASSYPSREGPEQFF | TGTGCCAGCAGTTACCCCTCCCGGGAGGGCCCTGAGCAGTTCTTC
TRBJ1-1 | - | TRBV30 | - | CAWSVPGYGTEAFF | TGTGCCTGGAGTGTGCCAGGGTATGGCACTGAAGCTTTCTTT
TRBJ2-3 | - | TRBV7-6 | - | CASSQSTDTQYF | TGTGCCAGCAGCCAAAGCACAGATACGCAGTATTTT
TRBJ2-7 | medium-sized | TRBV10-1 | - | CASRPRRTAGYEQYF | TGCGCCAGCCGCCCCCGAAGGACAGCTGGCTACGAGCAGTACTTC
TRBJ2-1 | - | TRBV7-6 | TRBD2 | CASSLLPGREGLWSYNEQFF | TGTGCCAGCAGCTTATTACCGGGGCGGGAGGGCCTTTGGTCCTACAATGAGCAGTTCTTC
TRBJ2-3 | - | TRBV11-2 | TRBD1 | CASSFRDRAVDTQYF | TGTGCCAGCAGCTTCCGGGACAGGGCGGTTGATACGCAGTATTTT
TRBJ2-5 | - | TRBV6-5 | - | CASTWGPRDKEDF | TGTGCCAGCACTTGGGGGCCCCGGGACAAGGAGGACTTC